This T cell receptor (beta chain) originates from a study of blood T cell repertoires in COVID-19. Study summary: Spain, Italy and the United States supplied samples that represented acute and convalescent COVID-19. Sources were T cells, B-cell-depleted T cells, or PBMCs; the material itself was cDNA or gDNA.

CDR1 MNHEY and CDR2 SMNVEV come from the germline V gene (reference sequence). Between the trimmed V and J ends, which lost 4 bases and 10 bases, there was a span of 14 bases. The CDR3 is made up of 13 amino acids. In the original analysis: Scientists estimated how many nucleated cells there were by amplifying reference gene primers. Clones were read by immunoSEQ multiplex PCR, and TCRdb kept only the in-frame ones, dropping some. V and J calls and clone size are given by that table; D and trimming were obtained from the DNA. Among tens of thousands of clones listed, 79% were seen once. This sequence joins TRBV27 and TRBJ2-4; D might be TRBD1 (6 bases). The TCR comes from a man in his 60s with active or convalescent COVID-19. Sample: peripheral blood. As DNA, the CDR3 is TGTGCCAGCAGTTCCCTACAGGGTAGTATTCAGTACTTC. Residues: CASSSLQGSIQYF.